This T cell receptor (beta chain) is from a study of blood T cell repertoires in COVID-19. Study context: Acute and convalescent COVID-19 specimens originated in the United States, Italy and Spain. T cells, B-cell-depleted T cells, or PBMCs supplied cDNA or gDNA.

Germline V gives CDR1 SNHLY, CDR2 FYNNEI. V was pared by 6 bases and J by 0 bases, with 2 bases of the junction left unmatched. The length of the CDR3 is 14 residues. Original handling: It was from reference gene primer amplification that nucleated cell counts were estimated. The repertoire was sequenced with immunoSEQ multiplex PCR; TCRdb's copy has only in-frame clones and lacks some. For V, J and clone size, that table is used; D and trimming come from the DNA. The table lists under 70,000 clones, around four fifths of them singletons. The clonotype was recovered from a woman over 75 with acute or convalescent COVID-19. Sequences were obtained from peripheral blood. V is TRBV2 and J is TRBJ1-2, with 9 bases fitting TRBD1. The CDR3 sequence: CASRTGGANYGYTF. CDR3 DNA sequence: TGTGCCAGCAGGACAGGGGGAGCTAACTATGGCTACACCTTC. Variable domain in full (rest from reference TRBV2 and TRBJ1-2): EPEVTQTPSHQVTQMGQEVILRCVPISNHLYFYWYRQILGQKVEFLVSFYNNEISEKSEIFDDQFSVERPDGSNFTLKIRSTKLEDSAMYFCASRTGGANYGYTFGSGTRLTVV.